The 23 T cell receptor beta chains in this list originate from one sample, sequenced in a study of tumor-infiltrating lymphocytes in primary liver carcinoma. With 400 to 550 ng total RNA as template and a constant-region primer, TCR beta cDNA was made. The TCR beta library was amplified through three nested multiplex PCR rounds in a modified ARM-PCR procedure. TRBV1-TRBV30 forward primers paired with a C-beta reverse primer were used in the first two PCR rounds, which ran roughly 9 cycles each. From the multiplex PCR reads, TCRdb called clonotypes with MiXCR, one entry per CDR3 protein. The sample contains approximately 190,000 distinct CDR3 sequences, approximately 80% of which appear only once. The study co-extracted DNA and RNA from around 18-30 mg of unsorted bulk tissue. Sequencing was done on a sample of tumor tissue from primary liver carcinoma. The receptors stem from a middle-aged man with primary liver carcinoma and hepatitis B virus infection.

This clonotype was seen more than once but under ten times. CDR3 sequence reads: CASSGEAENEQYF. CDR3 sequence (DNA): TGTGCCAGCAGCGGGGAGGCAGAGAATGAGCAGTACTTC. The chain combines TRBV7-2 with TRBJ2-7, with D possibly matching TRBD2 (6 bases). This CDR3 region has 13 residues. The V end lost 5 bases, the J end lost 7 bases, and 15 bases lay between the germline ends. Per the germline V gene, CDR1 is SGHTA and CDR2 is FQGNSA.

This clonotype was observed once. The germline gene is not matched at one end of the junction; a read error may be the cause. CDR3 sequence: CASRLSQADTQYF. The CDR3 DNA reads as TGTGCCAGCAGATTGTCTCAAGCAGATACGCAGTATTTT. V is TRBV5-1 and J is TRBJ2-3, with D unresolved. Germline CDR1 and CDR2: SGHRS and YFSETQ. The CDR3 length is 13 residues.

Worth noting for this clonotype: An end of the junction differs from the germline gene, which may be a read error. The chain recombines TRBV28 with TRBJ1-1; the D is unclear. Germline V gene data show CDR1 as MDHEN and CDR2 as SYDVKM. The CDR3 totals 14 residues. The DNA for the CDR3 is TGTACCAGCAGACTCTCGAAAGCGACGACTCAAGCTTTCTTT. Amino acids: CTSRLSKATTQAFF.

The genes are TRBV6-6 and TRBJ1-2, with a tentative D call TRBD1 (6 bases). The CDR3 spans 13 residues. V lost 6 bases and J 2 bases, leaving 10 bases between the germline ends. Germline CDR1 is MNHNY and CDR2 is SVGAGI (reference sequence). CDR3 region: CASRLGQNYGYTF. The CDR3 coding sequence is TGTGCCAGCAGACTCGGACAGAACTATGGCTACACCTTC.

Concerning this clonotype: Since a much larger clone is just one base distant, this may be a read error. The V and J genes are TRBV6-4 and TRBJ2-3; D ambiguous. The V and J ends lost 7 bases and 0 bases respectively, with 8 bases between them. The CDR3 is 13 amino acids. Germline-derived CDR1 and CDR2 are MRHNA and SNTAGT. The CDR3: CASTETSTDTQYF. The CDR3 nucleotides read TGTGCCAGCACTGAGACTAGCACAGATACGCAGTATTTT.

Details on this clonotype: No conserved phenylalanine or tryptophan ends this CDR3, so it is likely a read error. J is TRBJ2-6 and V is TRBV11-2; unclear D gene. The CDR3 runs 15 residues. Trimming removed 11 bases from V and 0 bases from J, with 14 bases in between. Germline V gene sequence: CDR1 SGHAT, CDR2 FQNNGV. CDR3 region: CAPQRPRSGANVLTL. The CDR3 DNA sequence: TGTGCCCCCCAACGGCCGCGCTCTGGGGCCAACGTCCTGACTTTG.

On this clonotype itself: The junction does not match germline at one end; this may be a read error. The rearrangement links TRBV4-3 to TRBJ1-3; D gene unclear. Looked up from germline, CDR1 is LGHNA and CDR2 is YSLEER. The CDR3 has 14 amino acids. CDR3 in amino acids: CASSQEGYRNTVHF. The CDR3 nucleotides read TGCGCCAGCAGCCAAGAGGGGTATAGAAACACCGTACATTTT.

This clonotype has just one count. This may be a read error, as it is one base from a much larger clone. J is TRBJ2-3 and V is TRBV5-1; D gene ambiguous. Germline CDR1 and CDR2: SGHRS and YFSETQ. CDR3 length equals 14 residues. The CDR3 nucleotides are TGCGCCAGCAGCTTGCTGAATCCAACAGATACGCAGTGTTTT. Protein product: CASSLLNPTDTQCF.

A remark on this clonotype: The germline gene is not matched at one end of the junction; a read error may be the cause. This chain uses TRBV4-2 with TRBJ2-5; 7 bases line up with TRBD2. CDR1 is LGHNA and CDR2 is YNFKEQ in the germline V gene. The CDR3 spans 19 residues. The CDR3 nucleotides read TGTGCAAGCAGCCCCAGTTGGACTAGGCTAGCGGTCTTTGGAGAGACCCAGTACTTC. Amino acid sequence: CASSPSWTRLAVFGETQYF.

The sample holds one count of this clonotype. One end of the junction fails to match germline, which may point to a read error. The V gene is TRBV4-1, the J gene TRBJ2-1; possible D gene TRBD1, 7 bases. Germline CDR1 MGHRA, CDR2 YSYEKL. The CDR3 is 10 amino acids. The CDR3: CTRSAGQQLF. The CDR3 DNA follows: TGCACCAGGAGCGCGGGACAGCAGCTCTTC.

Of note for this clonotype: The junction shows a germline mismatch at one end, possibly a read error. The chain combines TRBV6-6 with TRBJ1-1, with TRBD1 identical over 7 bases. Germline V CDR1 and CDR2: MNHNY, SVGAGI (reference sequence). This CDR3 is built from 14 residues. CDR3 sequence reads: CVSSGDSKITEAFF. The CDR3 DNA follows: TGTGTCAGCTCCGGGGACAGTAAGATCACTGAAGCTTTCTTT.

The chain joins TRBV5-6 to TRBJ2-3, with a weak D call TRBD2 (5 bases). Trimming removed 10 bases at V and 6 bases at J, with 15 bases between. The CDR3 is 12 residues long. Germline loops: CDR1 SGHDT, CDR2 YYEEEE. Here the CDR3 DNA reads TGTGCCCGCATCCCCCGGGGTGATACGCAGTATTTT. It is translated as CARIPRGDTQYF.

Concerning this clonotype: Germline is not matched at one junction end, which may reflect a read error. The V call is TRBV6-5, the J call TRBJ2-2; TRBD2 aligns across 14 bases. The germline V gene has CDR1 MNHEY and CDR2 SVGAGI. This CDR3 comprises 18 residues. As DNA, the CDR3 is TGTGCCAGCACATCGATCCTCGGGACTAGCGGGAGAGGTGGGGAGGTGTTCTTT. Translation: CASTSILGTSGRGGEVFF.

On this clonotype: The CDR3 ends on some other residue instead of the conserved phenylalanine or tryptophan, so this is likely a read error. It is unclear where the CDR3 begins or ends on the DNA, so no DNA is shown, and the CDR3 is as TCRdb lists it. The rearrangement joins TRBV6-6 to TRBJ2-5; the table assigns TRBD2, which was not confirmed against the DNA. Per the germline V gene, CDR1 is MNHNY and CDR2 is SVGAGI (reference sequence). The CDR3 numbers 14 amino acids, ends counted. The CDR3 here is CASSYGPHDGSQYL.

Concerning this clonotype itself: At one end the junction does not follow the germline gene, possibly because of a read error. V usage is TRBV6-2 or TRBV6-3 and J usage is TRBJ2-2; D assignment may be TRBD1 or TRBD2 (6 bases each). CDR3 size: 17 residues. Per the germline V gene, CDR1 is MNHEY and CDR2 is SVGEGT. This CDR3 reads CVSSYTLGGTYTGELFF. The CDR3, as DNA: TGTGTCAGCAGCTACACCCTAGGGGGGACCTACACCGGGGAGCTGTTTTTT.

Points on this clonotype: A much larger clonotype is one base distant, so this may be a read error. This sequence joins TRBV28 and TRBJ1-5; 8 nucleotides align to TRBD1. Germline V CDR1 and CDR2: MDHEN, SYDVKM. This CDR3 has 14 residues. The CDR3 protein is CASSLTGATQPLHF. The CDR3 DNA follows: TGTGCCAGCAGTCTGACAGGGGCGACTCAGCCCCTGCATTTT.

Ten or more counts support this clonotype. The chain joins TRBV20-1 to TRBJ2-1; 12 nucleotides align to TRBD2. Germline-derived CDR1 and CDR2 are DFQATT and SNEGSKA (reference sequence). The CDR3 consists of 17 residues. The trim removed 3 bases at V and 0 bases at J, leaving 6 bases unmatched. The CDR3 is CSARTSGGLSSYNEQFF. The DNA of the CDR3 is TGCAGTGCTAGGACTAGCGGGGGCCTGAGCTCCTACAATGAGCAGTTCTTC.

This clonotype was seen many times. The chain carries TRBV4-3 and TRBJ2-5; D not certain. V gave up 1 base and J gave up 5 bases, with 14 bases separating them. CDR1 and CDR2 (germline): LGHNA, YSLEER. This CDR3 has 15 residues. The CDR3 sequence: CASSQAVRLTETQYF. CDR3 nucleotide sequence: TGCGCCAGCAGCCAAGCAGTCCGTTTGACTGAGACCCAGTACTTC.

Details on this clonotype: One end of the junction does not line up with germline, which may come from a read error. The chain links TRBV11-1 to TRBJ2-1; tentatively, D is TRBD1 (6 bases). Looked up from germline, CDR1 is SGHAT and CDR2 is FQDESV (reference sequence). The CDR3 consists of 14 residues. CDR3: CASSLGPGDKEQFF. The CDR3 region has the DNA TGTGCCAGCAGCTTAGGCCCAGGGGACAAAGAGCAGTTCTTC.

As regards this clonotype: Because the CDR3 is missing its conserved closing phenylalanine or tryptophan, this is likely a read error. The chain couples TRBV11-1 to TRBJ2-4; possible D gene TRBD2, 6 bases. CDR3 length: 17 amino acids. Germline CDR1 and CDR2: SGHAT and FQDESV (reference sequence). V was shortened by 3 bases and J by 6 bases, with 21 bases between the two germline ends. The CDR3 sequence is CASSFPGTCGTINIQYS. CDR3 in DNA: TGTGCCAGCAGCTTTCCCGGGACTTGCGGGACCATAAACATTCAGTACTCT.

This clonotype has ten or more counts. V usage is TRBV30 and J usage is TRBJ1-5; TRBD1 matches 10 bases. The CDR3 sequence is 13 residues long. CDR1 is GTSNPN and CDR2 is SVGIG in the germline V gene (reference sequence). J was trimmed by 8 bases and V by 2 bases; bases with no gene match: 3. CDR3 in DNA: TGTGCCTGGAGTCGACAGGGGGCAGAGCCCCAGCATTTT. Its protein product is CAWSRQGAEPQHF.

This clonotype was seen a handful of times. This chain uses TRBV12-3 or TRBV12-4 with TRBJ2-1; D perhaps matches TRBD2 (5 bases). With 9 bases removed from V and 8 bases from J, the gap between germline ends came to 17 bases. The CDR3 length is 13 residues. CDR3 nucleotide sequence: TGTGCCAGTCAATTTGGCGGAGGCTATGAGCAGTTCTTC. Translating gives CASQFGGGYEQFF.

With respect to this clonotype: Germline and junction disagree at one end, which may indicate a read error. In DNA, the CDR3 is TGTGCCAGCAGTCAAGAATGGGAGGCAACTAGCACAGATACGCAGTATTTT. Encoded protein: CASSQEWEATSTDTQYF. The chain carries TRBV4-2 and TRBJ2-3, with D perhaps TRBD2 (6 bases). CDR3 length equals 17 residues. The V gene's germline CDR1 is LGHNA and CDR2 YNFKEQ.